One and the same sample provided the 9 T cell receptor beta chains below, sequenced in a study of graft-versus-host responses after intestinal transplantation. The protocol was immunoSEQ multiplex PCR, while the TCRdb copy is restricted to in-frame clones and leaves out a portion. Of around 90,000 clones listed, roughly 92% were seen once; the top ten hold around 0.07%. These TCRs are of unknown antigen specificity. The specimen comprised unstimulated CD8+ T cells sorted from spleen or lymph node cells, sampled before transplant. The receptor source for this set is a human donor who was the organ donor for an intestinal transplant.

The chain combines TRBV10-2 with TRBJ2-3; TRBD2 might be the D (6 bases). The CDR3 totals 20 residues. V shed 6 bases and J shed 6 bases, with 34 bases lying between them. Germline values: CDR1 WSHSY, CDR2 SAAADI. DNA for the CDR3: TGCGCCAGCAGGTCGAGGATGCCTGGTCGGCGGGCACGGGGGTTTGATACGCAGTATTTT. Protein product: CASRSRMPGRRARGFDTQYF.

The chain employs TRBV5-6 and TRBJ2-7, with TRBD2 matching over 7 bases. V was pared by 2 bases and J by 6 bases, with 5 bases of the junction left unmatched. This CDR3 is built from 13 residues. Germline V gene data show CDR1 as SGHDT and CDR2 as YYEEEE. This chain's CDR3 is CASSFTSDGEQYF. In DNA form, the CDR3 reads TGTGCCAGCAGCTTTACTAGCGACGGCGAGCAGTACTTC.

The chain is built from TRBV27 and TRBJ2-3; D not resolved. Germline CDR1 MNHEY, CDR2 SMNVEV (reference sequence). Trimming shortened V by 0 bases and J by 0 bases, and 7 bases separated the two germline ends. The CDR3 totals 15 residues. The CDR3 coding sequence is TGTGCCAGCAGTTTATCGGCCCCTAGCACAGATACGCAGTATTTT. Translation: CASSLSAPSTDTQYF.

The chain links TRBV28 to TRBJ2-7; D remains unclear. Germline V gene data show CDR1 as MDHEN and CDR2 as SYDVKM. V gave up 1 base and J gave up 3 bases, with 13 bases separating them. The CDR3 spans 15 residues. The CDR3 loop reads CASSLSQSADYEQYF. The CDR3 DNA follows: TGTGCCAGCAGTTTATCACAATCGGCGGACTACGAGCAGTACTTC.

V is TRBV9 and J is TRBJ2-5; TRBD1 matches 8 bases. The DNA matches TRBJ2-7 better at its end, which makes the J call doubtful. CDR3 length: 15 residues. The germline gives CDR1 SGDLS, CDR2 YYNGEE. The CDR3 bases are TGTGCCAGCAGTTACGGACAGGGACCGCAGTACGAGCAGTACTTC. It translates to CASSYGQGPQYEQYF.

The chain couples TRBV29-1 to TRBJ2-3; tentatively, D is TRBD2 (6 bases). CDR3 size: 16 residues. Germline V gene sequence: CDR1 SQVTM, CDR2 ANQGSEA. V lost 0 bases and J lost 2, with 15 bases in between. The CDR3 loop reads CSVEDLPGDPTDTQYF. In DNA form, the CDR3 reads TGCAGCGTTGAAGACCTTCCGGGGGATCCCACAGATACGCAGTATTTT.

This chain connects TRBV7-9 to TRBJ2-1, with TRBD2 matching over 9 bases. The junction had 10 bases not matched to a gene; V was cut back by 3 bases and J by 7 bases. Germline loops: CDR1 SEHNR, CDR2 FQNEAQ (reference sequence). CDR3 length equals 16 residues. The CDR3 protein is CASSFTVGLAWNEQFF. In nucleotides, the CDR3 is TGTGCCAGCAGCTTTACCGTCGGACTAGCGTGGAATGAGCAGTTCTTC. Complete variable domain (other parts from reference TRBV7-9 and TRBJ2-1): DTGVSQNPRHKITKRGQNVTFRCDPISEHNRLYWYRQTLGQGPEFLTYFQNEAQLEKSRLLSDRFSAERPKGSFSTLEIQRTEQGDSAMYLCASSFTVGLAWNEQFFGPGTRLTVL.

This chain links TRBV4-1 with TRBJ2-3; possibly TRBD2 for D (5 bases). The length of the CDR3 is 17 residues. The V end lost 1 base, the J end lost 3 bases, and 17 bases lay between the germline ends. The germline CDR1 and CDR2 sequences are MGHRA and YSYEKL. CDR3 in amino acids: CASSQVFRERKTDTQYF. The CDR3, as DNA: TGCGCCAGCAGCCAAGTATTTCGCGAGCGGAAAACAGATACGCAGTATTTT.

This chain links TRBV28 with TRBJ1-5; 8 positions match TRBD1. This CDR3 spans 20 amino acids. J was trimmed by 0 bases and V by 3 bases; bases with no gene match: 16. The germline CDR1 and CDR2 sequences are MDHEN and SYDVKM. This chain's CDR3 is CASSLRTGFYFFTSNQPQHF. The CDR3 DNA reads as TGTGCCAGCAGTTTGAGGACAGGGTTTTACTTCTTTACTAGCAATCAGCCCCAGCATTTT.